This T cell receptor (beta chain) stems from a study of blood T cell repertoires in COVID-19. About the study: From T cells, B-cell-depleted T cells, or PBMCs came the material, which was cDNA or gDNA.

CDR1 and CDR2 (germline): SGDLS, YYNGEE. The CDR3 has 16 residues. V gave up 0 bases and J gave up 7 bases; unmatched junction bases: 6. TCRdb's table, derived via immunoSEQ multiplex PCR, lists solely in-frame clones and lacks some. Of 250,000 to 300,000 clones in the sample, 70% to 90% were seen once. The chain has TRBV9 and TRBJ2-1; 11 bases map to TRBD2. Sequencing was done on a sample of PBMCs or T cells enriched from blood (not recorded which). This receptor was obtained from a woman in her sixties in a cohort exposed to, infected with or recovered from COVID-19 (not recorded which). CDR3 loop: CASSVAAASGRNEQFF. In DNA, the CDR3 is TGTGCCAGCAGCGTAGCTGCGGCTAGCGGGAGGAATGAGCAGTTCTTC.